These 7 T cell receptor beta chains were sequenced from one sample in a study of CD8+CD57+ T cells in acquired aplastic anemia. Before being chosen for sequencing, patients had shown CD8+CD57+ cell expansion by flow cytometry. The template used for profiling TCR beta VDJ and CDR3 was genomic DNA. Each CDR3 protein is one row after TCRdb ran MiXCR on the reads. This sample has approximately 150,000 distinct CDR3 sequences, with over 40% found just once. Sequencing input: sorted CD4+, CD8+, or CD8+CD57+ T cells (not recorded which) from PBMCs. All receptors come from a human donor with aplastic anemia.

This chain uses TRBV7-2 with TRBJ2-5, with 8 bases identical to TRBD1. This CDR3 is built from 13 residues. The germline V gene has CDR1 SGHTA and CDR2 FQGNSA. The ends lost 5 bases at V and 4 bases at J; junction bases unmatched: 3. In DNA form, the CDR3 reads TGTGCCAGCAGCCTGGGACAGGCAGAGACCCAGTACTTC. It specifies CASSLGQAETQYF.

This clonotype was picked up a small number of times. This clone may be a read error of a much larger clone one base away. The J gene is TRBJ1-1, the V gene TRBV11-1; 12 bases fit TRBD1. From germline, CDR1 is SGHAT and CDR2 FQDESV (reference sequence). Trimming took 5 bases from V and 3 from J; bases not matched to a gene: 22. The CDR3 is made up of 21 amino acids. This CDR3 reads CASSVLGTGGRDASIYTEAFF. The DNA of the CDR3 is TGTGCCAGCAGCGTCCTTGGGACAGGGGGCCGCGACGCCTCTATATACACTGAAGCTTTCTTT.

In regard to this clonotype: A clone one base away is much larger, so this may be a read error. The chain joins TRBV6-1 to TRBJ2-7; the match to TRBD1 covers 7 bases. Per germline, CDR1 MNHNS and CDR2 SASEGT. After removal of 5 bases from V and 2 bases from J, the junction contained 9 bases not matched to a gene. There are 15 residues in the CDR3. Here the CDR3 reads CASSKTGASPYEQYF. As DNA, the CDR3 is TGTGCCAGCAGTAAAACAGGGGCATCCCCCTACGAGCAGTACTTC.

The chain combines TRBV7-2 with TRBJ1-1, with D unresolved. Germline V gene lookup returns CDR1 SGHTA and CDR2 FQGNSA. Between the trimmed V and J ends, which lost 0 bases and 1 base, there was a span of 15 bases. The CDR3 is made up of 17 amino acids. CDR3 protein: CASSLAGPTEGNTEAFF. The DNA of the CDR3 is TGTGCCAGCAGCTTAGCCGGGCCCACCGAGGGGAACACTGAAGCTTTCTTT. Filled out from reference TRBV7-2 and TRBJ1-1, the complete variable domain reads GAGVSQSPSNKVTEKGKDVELRCDPISGHTALYWYRQSLGQGLEFLIYFQGNSAPDKSGLPSDRFSAERTGGSVSTLTIQRTQQEDSAVYLCASSLAGPTEGNTEAFFGQGTRLTVV.

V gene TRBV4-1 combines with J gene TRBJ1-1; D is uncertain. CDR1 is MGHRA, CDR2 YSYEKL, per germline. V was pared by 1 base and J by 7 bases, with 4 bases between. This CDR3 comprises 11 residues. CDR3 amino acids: CASSQGLEAFF. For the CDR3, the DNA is TGCGCCAGCAGCCAAGGGCTTGAAGCTTTCTTT.

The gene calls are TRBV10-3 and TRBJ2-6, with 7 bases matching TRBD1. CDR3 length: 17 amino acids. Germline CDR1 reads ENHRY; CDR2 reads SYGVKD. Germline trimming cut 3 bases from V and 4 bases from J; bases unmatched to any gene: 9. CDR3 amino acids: CAISDRDSLRGANVLTF. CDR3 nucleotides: TGTGCCATCAGTGACCGGGACAGCCTCCGGGGGGCCAACGTCCTGACTTTC.

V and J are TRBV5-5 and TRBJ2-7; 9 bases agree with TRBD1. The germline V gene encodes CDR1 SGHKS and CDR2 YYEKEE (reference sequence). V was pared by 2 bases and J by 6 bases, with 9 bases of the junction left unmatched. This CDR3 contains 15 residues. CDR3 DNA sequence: TGTGCCAGCAGCTTTTCCCCGGGACAGGGAGTCGAGCAGTACTTC. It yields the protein CASSFSPGQGVEQYF.